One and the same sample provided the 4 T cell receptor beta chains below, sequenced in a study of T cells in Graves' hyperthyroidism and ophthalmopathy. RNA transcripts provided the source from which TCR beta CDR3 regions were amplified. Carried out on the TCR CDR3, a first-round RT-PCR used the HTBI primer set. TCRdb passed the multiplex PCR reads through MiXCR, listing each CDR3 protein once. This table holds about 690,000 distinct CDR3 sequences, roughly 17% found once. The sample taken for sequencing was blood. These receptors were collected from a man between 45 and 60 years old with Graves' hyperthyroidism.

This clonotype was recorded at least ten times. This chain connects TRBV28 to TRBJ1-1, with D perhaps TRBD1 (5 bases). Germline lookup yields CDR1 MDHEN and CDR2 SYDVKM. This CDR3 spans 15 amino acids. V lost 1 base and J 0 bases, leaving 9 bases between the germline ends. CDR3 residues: CASSLSGTLNTEAFF. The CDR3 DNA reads TGTGCCAGCAGTTTATCCGGGACCCTGAACACTGAAGCTTTCTTT. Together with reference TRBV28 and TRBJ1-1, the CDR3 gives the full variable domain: DVKVTQSSRYLVKRTGEKVFLECVQDMDHENMFWYRQDPGLGLRLIYFSYDVKMKEKGDIPEGYSVSREKKERFSLILESASTNQTSMYLCASSLSGTLNTEAFFGQGTRLTVV.

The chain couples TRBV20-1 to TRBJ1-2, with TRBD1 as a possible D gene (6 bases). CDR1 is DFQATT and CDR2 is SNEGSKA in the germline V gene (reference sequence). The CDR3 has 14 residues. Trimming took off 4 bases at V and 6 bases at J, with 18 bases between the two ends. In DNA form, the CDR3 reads TGCAGTGCTACGGAAACCACAGGGCACCATGGCTACACCTTC. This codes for CSATETTGHHGYTF.

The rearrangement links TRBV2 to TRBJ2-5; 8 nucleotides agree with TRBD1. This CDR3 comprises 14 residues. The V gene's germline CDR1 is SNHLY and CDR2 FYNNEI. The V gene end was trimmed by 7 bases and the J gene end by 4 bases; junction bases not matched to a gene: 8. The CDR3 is CASTQGVGGETQYF. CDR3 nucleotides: TGTGCCAGCACACAGGGGGTGGGAGGAGAGACCCAGTACTTC. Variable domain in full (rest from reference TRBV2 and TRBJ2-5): EPEVTQTPSHQVTQMGQEVILRCVPISNHLYFYWYRQILGQKVEFLVSFYNNEISEKSEIFDDQFSVERPDGSNFTLKIRSTKLEDSAMYFCASTQGVGGETQYFGPGTRLLVL.

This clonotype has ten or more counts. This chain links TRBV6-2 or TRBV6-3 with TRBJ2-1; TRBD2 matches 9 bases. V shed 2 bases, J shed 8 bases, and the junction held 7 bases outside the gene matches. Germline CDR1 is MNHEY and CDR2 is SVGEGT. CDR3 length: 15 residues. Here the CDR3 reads CASSYQREVNDEQFF. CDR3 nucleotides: TGTGCCAGCAGTTACCAGCGGGAGGTTAACGATGAGCAGTTCTTC.